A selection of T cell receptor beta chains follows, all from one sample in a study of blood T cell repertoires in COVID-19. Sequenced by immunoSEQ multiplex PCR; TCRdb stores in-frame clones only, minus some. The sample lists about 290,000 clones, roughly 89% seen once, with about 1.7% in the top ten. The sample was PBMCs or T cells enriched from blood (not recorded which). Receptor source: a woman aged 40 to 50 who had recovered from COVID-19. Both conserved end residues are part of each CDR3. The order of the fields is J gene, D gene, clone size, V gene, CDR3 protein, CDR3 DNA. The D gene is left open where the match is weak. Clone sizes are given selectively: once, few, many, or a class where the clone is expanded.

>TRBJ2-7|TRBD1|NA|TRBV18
CASSPRDRMGEQYF
TGTGCCAGCTCACCACGGGACAGGATGGGCGAGCAGTACTTC
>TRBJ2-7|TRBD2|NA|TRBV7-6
CASSLVSSGSSYEQYF
TGTGCCAGCAGCTTAGTTTCTAGCGGGAGCTCCTACGAGCAGTACTTC
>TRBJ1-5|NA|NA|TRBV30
CAWSAPGQPQHF
TGTGCCTGGAGTGCTCCCGGTCAGCCCCAGCATTTT
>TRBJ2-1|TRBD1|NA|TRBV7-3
CASSSGQNNEQFF
TGTGCCAGCAGCTCGGGACAGAACAATGAGCAGTTCTTC
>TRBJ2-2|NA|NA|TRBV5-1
CASSLDGDMELFF
TGCGCCAGCAGCTTGGACGGGGACATGGAGCTGTTTTTT
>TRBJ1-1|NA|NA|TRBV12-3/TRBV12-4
CASSSSGYTEAFF
TGTGCCAGCAGCTCCTCAGGGTACACTGAAGCTTTCTTT
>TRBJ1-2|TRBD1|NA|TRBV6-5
CASRARGTGGGYTF
TGTGCCAGCAGAGCCCGCGGGACAGGGGGAGGCTACACCTTC
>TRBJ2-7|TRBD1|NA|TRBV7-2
CASSLNLGQAIEQYF
TGTGCCAGCAGCCTCAACCTGGGACAGGCCATAGAGCAGTACTTC
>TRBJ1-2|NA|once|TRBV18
CASSPSDYGYTF
TGTGCCAGCTCACCATCAGACTATGGCTACACCTTC
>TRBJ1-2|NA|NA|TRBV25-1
CASSGRDAYYGYTF
TGTGCCAGCAGTGGGCGGGACGCCTACTATGGCTACACCTTC
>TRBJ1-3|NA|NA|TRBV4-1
CASSPPGNGNTIYF
TGCGCCAGCAGCCCCCCAGGCAATGGAAACACCATATATTTT
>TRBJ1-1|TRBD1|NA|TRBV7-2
CASSLEVNRQGEAFF
TGTGCCAGCAGCTTAGAGGTTAATAGACAGGGAGAAGCTTTCTTT
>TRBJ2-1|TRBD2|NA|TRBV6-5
CASSYSWTSGSSEQFF
TGTGCCAGCAGTTACTCGTGGACTAGCGGGAGTAGTGAGCAGTTCTTC